This section outlines one T cell receptor beta chain sequence together with its context. Its target is not known. Data came from immunoSEQ multiplex PCR; TCRdb stores just in-frame clones and leaves some out. The data hold under 45,000 clones, with roughly 81% observed a single time. The data originate from a study of a mutant IDH1 vaccine in newly diagnosed glioma. Per the germline V gene, CDR1 is SNHLY and CDR2 is FYNNEI. CDR3 length equals 13 residues. Trimming shortened V by 7 bases and J by 5 bases, and 12 bases separated the two germline ends. Time point specified: week 5, during vaccination. Every vaccine dose comprised 300 ug of mutant IDH1 20-mer peptide plus topical imiquimod.

This clonotype originated in a middle-aged man with glioma. The chain links TRBV2 to TRBJ1-5; D is undetermined. The sequencing used PBMCs, collected from a glioma patient whose treatment included an IDH1 peptide vaccine. CDR3 DNA sequence: TGTGCCAGCAATCCCGCACCTTATCAGCCCCAGCATTTT. The encoded protein is CASNPAPYQPQHF.